A single sample gave rise to the 16 T cell receptor beta chains below, sequenced in a study of PD-1 blockade in classical Hodgkin lymphoma. The time point is: cycle 4 day 1 (C4D1), after less than 7 weeks of nivolumab. Every patient experienced relapse after autologous stem cell transplantation, and brentuximab vedotin exposure varied. The repertoire was sequenced with immunoSEQ multiplex PCR; TCRdb's copy has only in-frame clones and lacks some. The table includes some 100,000 clones, just over 90% detected once. The sequencing used peripheral blood mononuclear cells (PBMCs), collected before the fourth cycle of nivolumab. Receptor source: a human donor with classical Hodgkin lymphoma.

The J gene is TRBJ2-5, the V gene TRBV5-6; TRBD2 matches 7 bases. J lost 5 bases, V lost 2 bases, and 15 bases had no gene match. Per the germline V gene, CDR1 is SGHDT and CDR2 is YYEEEE. The CDR3 is 17 residues long. The CDR3 loop is CASSLTVSGGRPETQYF. CDR3 sequence (DNA): TGTGCCAGCAGCTTAACTGTTTCTGGCGGGAGACCGGAGACCCAGTACTTC.

The chain recombines TRBV5-4 with TRBJ1-1; TRBD1 matches at 9 bases. The CDR3 has 12 amino acids. Trimming removed 4 bases from V and 8 bases from J; junction bases left unmatched: 3. Germline loops: CDR1 SGHNT, CDR2 YYREEE (reference sequence). The CDR3 DNA reads as TGTGCCAGCAGCGAGGACAGGGGAGAAGCTTTCTTT. Translated: CASSEDRGEAFF.

The CDR3, as DNA: TGTGCCAGCAGTGGCGGGGGCAAAAACATTCAGTACTTC. Its protein product is CASSGGGKNIQYF. The chain recombines TRBV25-1 with TRBJ2-4; the match to TRBD2 covers 7 bases. The V segment lost 4 bases and the J segment 3 bases; nucleotides outside the gene matches: 0. The CDR3 is 13 amino acids. Germline CDR1 is MGHDK and CDR2 is SYGVNS.

The chain employs TRBV5-1 and TRBJ1-4, with D possibly being TRBD1 (5 bases). Per germline, CDR1 SGHRS and CDR2 YFSETQ. CDR3 length: 16 residues. Trimming stripped 0 bases from V and 4 bases from J, with 13 bases between. The DNA for the CDR3 is TGCGCCAGCAGCTTGGAAGGGTCTGGGGGTAATGAAAAACTGTTTTTT. Protein sequence: CASSLEGSGGNEKLFF.

The chain uses TRBV10-3 and TRBJ2-5; D is undetermined. Trimming took 2 bases from V and 11 from J, leaving 15 bases between them. The CDR3 contains 13 residues. The V gene's germline CDR1 is ENHRY and CDR2 SYGVKD. The CDR3 coding sequence is TGTGCCATCAGTGAGGGGTTAGGGCAAGAGCAGTACTTC. Translated, it gives CAISEGLGQEQYF.

The chain recombines TRBV29-1 with TRBJ1-2; D gene uncertain. The CDR3 is made up of 12 amino acids. The V and J ends lost 1 base and 8 bases respectively, with 11 bases between them. CDR1 is SQVTM, CDR2 ANQGSEA, per germline. This chain's CDR3 is CSVEAGGRGYTF. The CDR3 DNA reads as TGCAGCGTTGAAGCAGGCGGTAGAGGCTACACCTTC.

This chain joins TRBV6-1 and TRBJ2-2; TRBD2 agrees at 12 bases. V shed 2 bases and J 6 bases; nucleotides not matched to a gene: 4. This CDR3 has 16 amino acids. CDR1 is MNHNS, CDR2 SASEGT, per germline. This chain's CDR3 is CASSERASGRAGELFF. For the CDR3, the DNA is TGTGCCAGCAGTGAAAGGGCTAGCGGGAGGGCCGGGGAGCTGTTTTTT.

This chain uses TRBV27 with TRBJ1-1; 8 nucleotides align to TRBD1. CDR3 size: 18 residues. J gave up 1 base and V 8 bases, and 18 bases lay outside the gene matches. Germline V gene sequence: CDR1 MNHEY, CDR2 SMNVEV (reference sequence). The CDR3 region is CASSTSTGGVLPNTEAFF. Here the CDR3 DNA reads TGTGCCAGCTCCACCTCCACAGGGGGGGTTCTGCCGAACACTGAAGCTTTCTTT.

The chain links TRBV11-2 to TRBJ1-2; tentatively, D is TRBD1 (5 bases). Per germline, CDR1 SGHAT and CDR2 FQNNGV. Deletions cut 0 bases from V and 0 bases from J, with 8 bases between. CDR3 length: 15 amino acids. CDR3 protein: CASSLDPGTNYGYTF. In DNA form, the CDR3 reads TGTGCCAGCAGCTTAGATCCAGGGACTAACTATGGCTACACCTTC. The full variable domain, in which reference TRBV11-2 and TRBJ1-2 provide the parts outside the CDR3, is EAGVAQSPRYKIIEKRQSVAFWCNPISGHATLYWYQQILGQGPKLLIQFQNNGVVDDSQLPKDRFSAERLKGVDSTLKIQPAKLEDSAVYLCASSLDPGTNYGYTFGSGTRLTVV.

This sequence joins TRBV5-6 and TRBJ1-1; D gene uncertain. Trimming took off 0 bases at V and 9 bases at J, with 6 bases between the two ends. CDR1 SGHDT and CDR2 YYEEEE come from the germline V gene. This CDR3 region has 11 residues. CDR3 nucleotides: TGTGCCAGCAGCTTGGGGTCTCAAGCTTTCTTT. It translates to CASSLGSQAFF.

The rearrangement uses TRBV6-5 and TRBJ2-2; 7 bases are a match to TRBD1. With 4 bases clipped from V and 5 bases from J, the junction kept 7 bases outside the gene matches. CDR1 and CDR2 from the germline V gene are MNHEY and SVGAGI. This CDR3 is 15 amino acids long. The chain's CDR3 is CASSLDRVWTGELFF. CDR3 nucleotide sequence: TGTGCCAGCAGTTTAGACAGGGTTTGGACCGGGGAGCTGTTTTTT.

The chain uses TRBV2 and TRBJ2-1, with TRBD2 matching 7 bases. CDR1 SNHLY and CDR2 FYNNEI come from the germline V gene. V lost 10 bases and J lost 6; bases outside the gene matches: 6. The CDR3 is made up of 12 amino acids. CDR3 coding DNA: TGTGCCACCCGAGCGGGAACCAATGAGCAGTTCTTC. This encodes CATRAGTNEQFF.

This rearrangement joins TRBV5-4 to TRBJ1-2, with D possibly matching TRBD1 (5 bases). The CDR3 spans 13 residues. V lost 4 bases and J 6 bases, leaving 13 bases between the germline ends. Looked up from germline, CDR1 is SGHNT and CDR2 is YYREEE (reference sequence). In DNA form, the CDR3 reads TGTGCCAGCAGCCGCCCCCAGGGAGATGGCTACACCTTC. It specifies CASSRPQGDGYTF.

This chain joins TRBV4-2 and TRBJ1-1, with TRBD1 as a possible D gene (5 bases). Trimming removed 0 bases from V and 4 bases from J, with 9 bases in between. The CDR3 totals 14 residues. Germline V lookup: CDR1 LGHNA, CDR2 YNFKEQ. CDR3 nucleotide sequence: TGTGCCAGCAGCCAAGAGCGGGGGGGCACTGAAGCTTTCTTT. As protein: CASSQERGGTEAFF.

V gene TRBV5-1 combines with J gene TRBJ2-1, with a possible D match to TRBD2 (6 bases). V shed 5 bases and J shed 6 bases, with 18 bases lying between them. CDR1 is SGHRS and CDR2 is YFSETQ in the germline V gene. This CDR3 region has 15 residues. The CDR3 loop reads CASRWEEVRSNEQFF. In DNA, the CDR3 is TGCGCCAGCAGATGGGAGGAGGTGAGAAGCAATGAGCAGTTCTTC.

J is TRBJ1-3 and V is TRBV11-2, with a possible D match to TRBD1 (5 bases). Germline CDR1 reads SGHAT; CDR2 reads FQNNGV. The CDR3 sequence is 17 residues long. Trimming removed 2 bases from V and 2 bases from J, with 16 bases in between. DNA for the CDR3: TGTGCCAGCAGCTTACCCCGGGGGGGGAAAGCTGGAAACACCATATATTTT. This encodes CASSLPRGGKAGNTIYF.